This TCR beta chain is from a study of ipilimumab plus nivolumab after autologous stem cell transplantation. Using immunoSEQ multiplex PCR, the repertoire was profiled, and TCRdb retains in-frame clones only, with some absent. The data hold several thousand clones, with about 63% observed a single time. After removal of 3 bases from V and 5 bases from J, the junction contained 4 bases not matched to a gene. The germline CDR1 and CDR2 sequences are ENHRY and SYGVKD. The CDR3 length is 14 residues. Patients got 3 mg/kg IV nivolumab weeks 1, 4, 7, 10, then biweekly through week 26. The chain combines TRBV10-3 with TRBJ1-5; 7 bases line up with TRBD1. The sequence was collected from a male donor with multiple myeloma. The specimen comprised PBMCs, sampled in a trial of ipilimumab plus nivolumab as post-transplant consolidation. As DNA, the CDR3 is TGTGCCATCAGTGATGGAAGGGGGCATCAGCCCCAGCATTTT. Translating gives CAISDGRGHQPQHF.